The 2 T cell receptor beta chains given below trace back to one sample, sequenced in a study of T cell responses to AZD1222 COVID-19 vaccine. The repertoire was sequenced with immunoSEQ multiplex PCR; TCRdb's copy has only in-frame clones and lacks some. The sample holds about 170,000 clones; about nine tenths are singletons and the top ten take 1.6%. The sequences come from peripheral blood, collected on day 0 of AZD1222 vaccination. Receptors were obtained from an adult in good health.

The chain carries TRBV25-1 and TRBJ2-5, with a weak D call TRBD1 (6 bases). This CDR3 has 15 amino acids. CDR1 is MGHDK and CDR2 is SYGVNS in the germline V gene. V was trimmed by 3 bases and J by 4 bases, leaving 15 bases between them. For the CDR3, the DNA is TGTGCCAGCAGTGATAAGGGGGTAGGGGGAGAGACCCAGTACTTC. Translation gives CASSDKGVGGETQYF. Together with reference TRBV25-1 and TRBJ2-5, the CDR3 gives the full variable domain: EADIYQTPRYLVIGTGKKITLECSQTMGHDKMYWYQQDPGMELHLIHYSYGVNSTEKGDLSSESTVSRIRTEHFPLTLESARPSHTSQYLCASSDKGVGGETQYFGPGTRLLVL.

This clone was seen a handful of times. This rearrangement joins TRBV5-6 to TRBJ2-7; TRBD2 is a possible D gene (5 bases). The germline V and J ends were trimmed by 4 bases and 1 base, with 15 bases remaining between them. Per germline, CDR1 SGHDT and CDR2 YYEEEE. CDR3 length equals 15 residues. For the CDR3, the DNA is TGTGCCAGCAGCCTAGGGATGGGAGCATCCTACGAGCAGTACTTC. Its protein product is CASSLGMGASYEQYF. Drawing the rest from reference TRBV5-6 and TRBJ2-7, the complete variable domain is DAGVTQSPTHLIKTRGQQVTLRCSPKSGHDTVSWYQQALGQGPQFIFQYYEEEERQRGNFPDRFSGHQFPNYSSELNVNALLLGDSALYLCASSLGMGASYEQYFGPGTRLTVT.